Sequencing of this TCR beta chain was carried out in a study of beta chain features in type 1 diabetes listed by TCRdb under 2018. Background for the entire study: Mean age, gender distribution, total cell number and subset yield did not differ between patients and healthy donors. A total of some 110 million sorted cells were examined across all samples, and the number of cells per subset was strongly correlated with RNA yield. The study compared the TCRB repertoires of sorted circulating CD4+ T cell subsets in recently diagnosed type 1 diabetes patients with those in matched healthy donors. Regulatory and stem cell-like memory subsets were isolated from only 8 patients and about eight healthy donors, whereas naive and central memory subsets came from all 30 or so donors. Broad study findings and their caveats: HLA sub-analyses involved small numbers of individuals, so any influence of HLA type on TCRB rearrangement remained unresolved. Naive, central memory and regulatory TCRB repertoires appeared to be more similar among patients than among healthy donors. A moderate but significant shortening of TCRB CDR3 length was observed in type 1 diabetes patients in all four CD4+ subsets. Because cDNA rather than genomic DNA was sequenced, highly expressing activated cells could have been over-represented, although no difference in activation and CD3 levels was found between groups. At VDJ recombination sites, patients with type 1 diabetes made fewer insertions and deleted more nucleotides, a pattern implying thymic rearrangement abnormalities. PCR may preferentially amplify shorter templates, but because patient and control samples were amplified and corrected together, any resulting skew would affect both groups equally.

As for this clone: Its cognate antigen has yet to be identified. No base qualities exist here, and no much larger clone lies one base off it. The same CDR3 also results from other DNA sequences found in this sample.

Each donor gave one peripheral blood draw, roughly 0.11 L on average, collected into heparinised tubes. A BD FACSAria II was used to sort naive, central memory, regulatory and stem cell-like memory CD4+ T cells with a panel that included CD45RO, CCR7, CD25, CD127, CD95 and CD27. A purity above 95% was achieved for all sorted populations. PBMCs were isolated immediately by Lymphoprep density gradient centrifugation and stained directly without culture. So that batch effects would be minimized, each experiment stained and sorted samples in pairs, pairing one healthy donor with one patient. CDR1 SGHTA and CDR2 FQGNSA are derived from the germline V gene. Including the terminal cysteine and phenylalanine, the CDR3 comprises 12 residues. Of the read, only the CDR3 DNA is kept; its 36 bases are in frame from base 1. V is clipped by 3 bases and J by 5 bases, and the sequence between their germline boundaries is 6 bases long.

The High Capacity cDNA Reverse Transcription Kit was used to reverse transcribe all of the isolated RNA, meaning that expressed TCRB transcripts were what got sequenced. Deep immunoSEQ sequencing was performed on naive, central memory and regulatory T cell samples, with an average of around 3.5 million total reads per sample. Sorted cells were lysed in RLT buffer, and RNA was extracted using DNase-treated RNeasy Micro or Mini kits according to cell number. To prevent cross-contamination, each cell subset was processed individually, whereas patient and healthy donor samples were processed jointly. The immunoSEQ multiplex PCR was used to amplify TCRB sequences from cDNA, yielding 87-bp fragments that span the CDR3 region. Sequencing of the amplicons was done on the Illumina HiSeq platform. In the authors' own workflow: Synthetic template baselines were used to correct PCR bias computationally, reads within Hamming distance 2 were collapsed, and singletons that could not be merged were discarded. Reads were aligned against IMGT so that V, D and J genes, CDR3 length and insertions or deletions at six rearrangement sites could be assigned. Within each subset, clonotype counts were normalized to sorted cell number, after which true diversity and Gini coefficients were computed with the tcR R package. The overlap coefficient, calculated on TCRB nucleotide sequences, was used to measure repertoire sharing. What TCRdb holds here is the immuneACCESS table cut down to in-frame rearrangements. Part of the clones is not present; checked against another copy, under half of the missing clones reflect an unresolved V gene, and the others are unexplained. D and trimming were read from the DNA, whereas the V and J calls and clone size are those reported in that table. The sample table lists 300,000 to 350,000 clones, 6.5% to 10% of them with a count of one. Of the sample, around 0.45% falls within the top ten clones.

The origin of this receptor is a young woman in good health. In this chain, TRBV7-2 is recombined with TRBJ2-3; confidence is insufficient to name the D gene. Sample: central memory CD4+ T cells from blood. The DNA sequence is given as TGTGCCAGCAGCTTCGTGCGAGATACGCAGTATTTT. Its coded protein is CASSFVRDTQYF.